The 10 T cell receptor beta chains below all came from one sample that was sequenced in a study of shared clonotypes between healthy human individuals. Some clones are missing from TCRdb's copy, which holds only in-frame ones; the method was immunoSEQ multiplex PCR. The sample holds fewer than 1.8 million clones, approximately 98.5% seen once. The sample comprised naive CD4+ T cells sorted from blood. The subset: CD45RA+ positively selected. These receptors all come from a man in his thirties or forties in good health.

This clone appeared a single time. The chain joins TRBV5-4 to TRBJ2-3; 11 positions match TRBD2. V lost 5 bases, J lost 0 bases, and 5 bases stayed unmatched. This CDR3 is built from 16 residues. Germline V CDR1 and CDR2: SGHNT, YYREEE (reference sequence). The CDR3 region has the DNA TGTGCCAGCAGAGATAGACTAGCGGGAAGCACAGATACGCAGTATTTT. As protein: CASRDRLAGSTDTQYF.

The V call is TRBV6-1, the J call TRBJ1-5, with 7 bases matching TRBD1. V shed 4 bases, J shed 2 bases, and the junction held 8 bases outside the gene matches. Per germline, CDR1 MNHNS and CDR2 SASEGT. CDR3 length: 16 residues. CDR3 bases: TGTGCCAGCAGTGTGAGGGGGCTTTCGGGCAATCAGCCCCAGCATTTT. It specifies CASSVRGLSGNQPQHF.

CDR3 sequence reads: CASSAGTDYTDTQYF. In nucleotides, the CDR3 is TGTGCCAGCAGTGCGGGGACGGACTACACAGATACGCAGTATTTT. V and J are TRBV6-1 and TRBJ2-3, with D maybe TRBD2 (6 bases). V lost 4 bases and J 2 bases, leaving 13 bases between the germline ends. Germline V gene sequence: CDR1 MNHNS, CDR2 SASEGT. The CDR3 runs 15 residues.

The V gene is TRBV10-3, the J gene TRBJ2-1; D possibly matches TRBD1 or TRBD2 (5 bases each). CDR3 length: 14 amino acids. The germline V gene has CDR1 ENHRY and CDR2 SYGVKD. Trimming removed 0 bases at V and 3 bases at J, with 6 bases between. The CDR3 loop is CAISESGDYNEQFF. The CDR3 nucleotides read TGTGCCATCAGTGAGTCGGGGGACTACAATGAGCAGTTCTTC.

Of note for this clone: The sample has other DNA sequences that encode this CDR3 too. The chain carries TRBV5-1 and TRBJ2-7, with 12 nucleotides matching TRBD2. The germline gives CDR1 SGHRS, CDR2 YFSETQ. This CDR3 is built from 16 residues. The junction had 5 bases not matched to a gene; V was cut back by 4 bases and J by 0 bases. CDR3 sequence (DNA): TGCGCCAGCAGCCTAGGGACTAGCGGGCGCTCCTACGAGCAGTACTTC. Its protein is CASSLGTSGRSYEQYF.

J is TRBJ1-4 and V is TRBV11-2, with 7 bases fitting TRBD1. Germline trimming cut 3 bases from V and 0 bases from J; bases unmatched to any gene: 13. This CDR3 is 19 amino acids long. CDR1 and CDR2 from the germline V gene are SGHAT and FQNNGV. The CDR3 DNA reads as TGTGCCAGCAGCTTTGTGTCTCCAGGGGGTGCTACAACTAATGAAAAACTGTTTTTT. Protein sequence: CASSFVSPGGATTNEKLFF.

The chain carries TRBV10-3 and TRBJ2-1; TRBD1 aligns across 8 bases. The CDR3 covers 14 residues. The trim removed 3 bases at V and 8 bases at J, leaving 6 bases unmatched. Germline values: CDR1 ENHRY, CDR2 SYGVKD. The CDR3 DNA is TGTGCCATCAGTGACTTGCAGGGGGCAGATGAGCAGTTCTTC. Translation: CAISDLQGADEQFF.

The chain carries TRBV6-5 and TRBJ2-1, with D hard to call. Trimming took off 3 bases at V and 14 bases at J, with 11 bases between the two ends. CDR3 length equals 11 residues. Looked up from germline, CDR1 is MNHEY and CDR2 is SVGAGI. The CDR3 nucleotides read TGTGCCAGCAGTTATGGTCCCCTAAAGTTCTTC. Its translation: CASSYGPLKFF.

The J gene is TRBJ2-7, the V gene TRBV5-5; D is unclear. This CDR3 spans 13 amino acids. V lost 2 bases and J 7 bases, leaving 13 bases between the germline ends. In germline, CDR1 is SGHKS, CDR2 YYEKEE (reference sequence). CDR3 in amino acids: CASSFGPLGEQYF. The CDR3 region has the DNA TGTGCCAGCAGCTTCGGACCCCTTGGGGAGCAGTACTTC.

The rearrangement joins TRBV29-1 to TRBJ2-1, with 9 positions matching TRBD2. Trimming removed 5 bases from V and 4 bases from J; junction bases left unmatched: 18. The CDR3 sequence is 18 residues long. Germline CDR1 and CDR2: SQVTM and ANQGSEA. Written as DNA, the CDR3 is TGCAGCGTTCTCCTCCGGGTTGGGCGGGAGGGAGGATACAATGAGCAGTTCTTC. It yields the protein CSVLLRVGREGGYNEQFF.